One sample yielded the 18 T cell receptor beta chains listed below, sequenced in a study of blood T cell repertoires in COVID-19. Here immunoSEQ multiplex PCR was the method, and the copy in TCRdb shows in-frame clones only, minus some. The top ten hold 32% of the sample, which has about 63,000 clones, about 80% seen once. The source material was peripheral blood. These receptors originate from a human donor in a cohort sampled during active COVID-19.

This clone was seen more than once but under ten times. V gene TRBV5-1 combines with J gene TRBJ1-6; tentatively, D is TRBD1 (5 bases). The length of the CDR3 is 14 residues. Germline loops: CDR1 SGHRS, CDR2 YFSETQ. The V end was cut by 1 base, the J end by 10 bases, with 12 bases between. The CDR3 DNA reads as TGCGCCAGCAGCTTGAACAGGCCAGACTCACCCCTCCACTTT. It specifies CASSLNRPDSPLHF.

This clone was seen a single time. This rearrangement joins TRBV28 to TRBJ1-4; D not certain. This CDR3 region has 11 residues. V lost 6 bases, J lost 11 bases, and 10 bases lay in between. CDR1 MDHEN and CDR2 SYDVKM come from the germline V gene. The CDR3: CASSSLRKLFF. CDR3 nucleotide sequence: TGTGCCAGCAGCTCTCTGAGGAAACTGTTTTTT.

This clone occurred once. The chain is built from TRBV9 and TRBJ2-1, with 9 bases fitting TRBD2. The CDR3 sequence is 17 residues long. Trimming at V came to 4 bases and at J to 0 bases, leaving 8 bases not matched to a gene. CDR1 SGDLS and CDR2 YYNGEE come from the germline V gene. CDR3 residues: CASSPIAGVVSYNEQFF. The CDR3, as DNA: TGTGCCAGCAGCCCCATAGCGGGAGTAGTCTCCTACAATGAGCAGTTCTTC.

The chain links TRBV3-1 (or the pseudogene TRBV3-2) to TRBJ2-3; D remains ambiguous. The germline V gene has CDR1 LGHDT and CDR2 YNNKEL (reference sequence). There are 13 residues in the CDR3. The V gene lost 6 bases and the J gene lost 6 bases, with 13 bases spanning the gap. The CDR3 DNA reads TGTGCCAGCAGTTCGGGTTATACGGATACGCAGTATTTT. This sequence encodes CASSSGYTDTQYF.

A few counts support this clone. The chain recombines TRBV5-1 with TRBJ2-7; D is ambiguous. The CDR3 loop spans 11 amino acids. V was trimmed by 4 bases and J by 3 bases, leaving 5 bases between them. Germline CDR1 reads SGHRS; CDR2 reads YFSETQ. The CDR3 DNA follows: TGCGCCAGCAGCCGCGACTACGAGCAGTACTTC. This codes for CASSRDYEQYF.

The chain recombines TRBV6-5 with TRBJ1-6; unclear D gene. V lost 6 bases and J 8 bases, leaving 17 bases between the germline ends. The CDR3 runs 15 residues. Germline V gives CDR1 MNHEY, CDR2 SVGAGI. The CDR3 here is CASSPASGGDSPLHF. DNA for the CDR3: TGTGCCAGCAGCCCAGCCTCCGGCGGAGATTCACCCCTCCACTTT.

CDR3 loop: CASSPEGLAAINEQFF. Here the CDR3 DNA reads TGTGCCAGCAGCCCCGAGGGACTAGCGGCGATCAATGAGCAGTTCTTC. V gene TRBV7-3 combines with J gene TRBJ2-1, with 11 positions matching TRBD2. J gave up 6 bases and V 5 bases, and 9 bases lay outside the gene matches. The V gene's germline CDR1 is SGHTA and CDR2 FQGTGA. This CDR3 has 16 residues.

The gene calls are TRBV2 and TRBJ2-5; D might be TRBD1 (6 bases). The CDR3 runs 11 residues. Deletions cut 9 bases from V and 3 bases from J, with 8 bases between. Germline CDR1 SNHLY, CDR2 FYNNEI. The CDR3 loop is CASDRKETQYF. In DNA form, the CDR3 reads TGTGCCAGTGACAGGAAAGAGACCCAGTACTTC.

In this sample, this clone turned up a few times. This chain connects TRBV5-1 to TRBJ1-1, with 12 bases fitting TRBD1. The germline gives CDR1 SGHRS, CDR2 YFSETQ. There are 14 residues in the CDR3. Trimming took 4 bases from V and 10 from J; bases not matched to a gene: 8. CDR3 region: CASSPPGQGARAFF. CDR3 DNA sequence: TGCGCCAGCAGCCCGCCGGGACAGGGGGCTCGAGCTTTCTTT.

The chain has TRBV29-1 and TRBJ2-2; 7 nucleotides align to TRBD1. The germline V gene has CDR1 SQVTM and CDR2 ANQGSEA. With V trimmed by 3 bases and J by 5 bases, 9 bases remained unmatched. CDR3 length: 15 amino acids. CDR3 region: CSVDSGRGFTGELFF. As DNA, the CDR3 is TGCAGCGTTGATTCGGGCAGGGGGTTTACCGGGGAGCTGTTTTTT.

In DNA, the CDR3 is TGTGCCAGCAGTGAAGGACAGGGAATGCGACCCCTCCACTTT. Protein product: CASSEGQGMRPLHF. The chain joins TRBV6-1 to TRBJ1-6; TRBD1 matches at 7 bases. Looked up from germline, CDR1 is MNHNS and CDR2 is SASEGT. The CDR3 extends over 14 amino acids. V dropped 1 base and J dropped 12; count of bases not matched to a gene: 6.

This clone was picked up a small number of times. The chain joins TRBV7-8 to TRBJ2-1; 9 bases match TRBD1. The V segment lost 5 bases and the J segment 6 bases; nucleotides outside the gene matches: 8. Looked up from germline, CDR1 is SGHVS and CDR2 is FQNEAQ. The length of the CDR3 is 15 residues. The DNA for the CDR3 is TGTGCCAGCAGCACCCGGGACAGGGCCCTCAATGAGCAGTTCTTC. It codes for CASSTRDRALNEQFF.

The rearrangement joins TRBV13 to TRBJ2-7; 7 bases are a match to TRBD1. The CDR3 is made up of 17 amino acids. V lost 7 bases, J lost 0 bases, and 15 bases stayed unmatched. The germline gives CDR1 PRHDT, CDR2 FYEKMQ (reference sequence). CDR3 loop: CASTYSRRQGSSYEQYF. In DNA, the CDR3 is TGTGCCAGCACCTATAGTAGGAGACAGGGAAGCTCCTACGAGCAGTACTTC.

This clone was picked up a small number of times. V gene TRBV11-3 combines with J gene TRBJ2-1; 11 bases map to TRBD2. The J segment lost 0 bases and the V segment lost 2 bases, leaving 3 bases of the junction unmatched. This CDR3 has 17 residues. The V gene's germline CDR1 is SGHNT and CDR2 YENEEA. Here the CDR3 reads CASSLISGRASYNEQFF. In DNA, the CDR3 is TGTGCCAGCAGCTTAATTAGCGGGAGGGCCTCCTACAATGAGCAGTTCTTC.

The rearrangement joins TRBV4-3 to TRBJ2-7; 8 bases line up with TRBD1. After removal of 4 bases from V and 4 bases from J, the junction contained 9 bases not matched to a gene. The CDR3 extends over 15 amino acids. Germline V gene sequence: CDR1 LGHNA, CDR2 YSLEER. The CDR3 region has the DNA TGCGCCAGCAGCCGTGATTTAGGACAGGGATACGAGCAGTACTTC. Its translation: CASSRDLGQGYEQYF.

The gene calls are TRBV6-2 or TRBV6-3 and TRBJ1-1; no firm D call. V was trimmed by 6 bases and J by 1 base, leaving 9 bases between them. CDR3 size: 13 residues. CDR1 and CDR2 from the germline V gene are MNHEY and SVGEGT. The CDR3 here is CASSYTENTEAFF. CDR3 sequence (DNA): TGTGCCAGCAGCTATACAGAGAACACTGAAGCTTTCTTT.

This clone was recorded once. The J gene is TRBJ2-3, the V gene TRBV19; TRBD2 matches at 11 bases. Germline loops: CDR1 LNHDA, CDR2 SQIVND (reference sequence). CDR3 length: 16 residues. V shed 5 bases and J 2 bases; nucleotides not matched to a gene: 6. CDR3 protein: CASSPKLAGATDTQYF. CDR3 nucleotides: TGTGCCAGTAGTCCTAAACTAGCGGGAGCCACAGATACGCAGTATTTT.

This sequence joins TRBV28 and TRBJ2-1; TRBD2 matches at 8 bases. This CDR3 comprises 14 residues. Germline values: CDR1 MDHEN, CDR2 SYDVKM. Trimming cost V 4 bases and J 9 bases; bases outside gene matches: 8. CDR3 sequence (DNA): TGTGCCAGCAGTTCACCGGGACTAGGGATTGAGCAGTTCTTC. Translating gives CASSSPGLGIEQFF.